A selection of T cell receptor beta chains follows, all from one sample in a study of T-cell memory formation after mild COVID-19. MiXCR, applied by TCRdb to the 5' RACE reads, yields one record per CDR3 protein. Of a few hundred thousand distinct CDR3 sequences listed, about 10% are singletons. The material sequenced was PBMCs or a T cell subset sorted from them (not recorded which). These receptors were obtained from a man aged 18 to 29 who had mild COVID-19 (a few samples of this study predate the infection). Cell type and time point are not known. Each CDR3 is given with its conserved first and last residue. D genes are given only for firm matches. Clone sizes are given selectively: once, few, many, or a class where the clone is expanded.

v_call: TRBV29-1; clone_size: few; j_call: TRBJ1-4; d_call: -; cdr3_aa: CSVGGANEKLFF; cdr3_nt: TGCAGCGTTGGGGGAGCTAATGAAAAACTGTTTTTT
v_call: TRBV20-1; clone_size: -; j_call: TRBJ2-7; d_call: -; cdr3_aa: CSARVSSLEQYF; cdr3_nt: TGCAGTGCTAGGGTCTCGAGTCTGGAGCAGTACTTC
v_call: TRBV5-1; clone_size: -; j_call: TRBJ2-5; d_call: -; cdr3_aa: CASSLGGGDRETQYF; cdr3_nt: TGCGCCAGCAGCTTGGGAGGGGGTGATCGAGAGACCCAGTACTTC
v_call: TRBV29-1; clone_size: few; j_call: TRBJ1-4; d_call: -; cdr3_aa: CSVAGRLNEKLFF; cdr3_nt: TGCAGCGTGGCGGGAAGACTTAATGAAAAACTGTTTTTT
v_call: TRBV5-1; clone_size: many; j_call: TRBJ1-4; d_call: -; cdr3_aa: CASRGKDEKLFF; cdr3_nt: TGCGCCAGCAGGGGGAAGGACGAAAAACTGTTTTTT
v_call: TRBV7-2; clone_size: many; j_call: TRBJ2-5; d_call: -; cdr3_aa: CASSFPSIITQYF; cdr3_nt: TGTGCCAGCAGCTTTCCGTCTATAATCACCCAGTACTTC
v_call: TRBV5-1; clone_size: -; j_call: TRBJ2-5; d_call: -; cdr3_aa: CASRTGYLQETQYF; cdr3_nt: TGCGCCAGCCGTACAGGTTATCTCCAAGAGACCCAGTACTTC
v_call: TRBV20-1; clone_size: many; j_call: TRBJ1-5; d_call: -; cdr3_aa: CSASWQVSQPQHF; cdr3_nt: TGCAGTGCTAGCTGGCAGGTTAGTCAGCCCCAGCATTTT
v_call: TRBV12-3/TRBV12-4; clone_size: few; j_call: TRBJ1-2; d_call: -; cdr3_aa: CASSPGLSYTF; cdr3_nt: TGTGCCAGCAGTCCCGGACTGAGCTACACCTTC
v_call: TRBV7-2; clone_size: many; j_call: TRBJ2-4; d_call: -; cdr3_aa: CASSLGPTAKNIQYF; cdr3_nt: TGTGCCAGCAGCTTAGGACCGACAGCCAAAAACATTCAGTACTTC
v_call: TRBV20-1; clone_size: few; j_call: TRBJ1-6; d_call: -; cdr3_aa: CSAIYGYAGSPLHF; cdr3_nt: TGCAGTGCCATTTATGGGTACGCTGGTTCACCCCTCCACTTT
v_call: TRBV20-1; clone_size: -; j_call: TRBJ2-5; d_call: -; cdr3_aa: CSALLEEETQYF; cdr3_nt: TGCAGTGCTCTTTTAGAGGAGGAGACCCAGTACTTC
v_call: TRBV5-1; clone_size: -; j_call: TRBJ2-1; d_call: -; cdr3_aa: CASSLAIPGGLLEQFF; cdr3_nt: TGCGCCAGCAGCTTGGCAATTCCTGGTGGGCTACTGGAGCAGTTCTTC
v_call: TRBV18; clone_size: many; j_call: TRBJ2-3; d_call: -; cdr3_aa: CASSPPRIFSTDTQYF; cdr3_nt: TGTGCCAGCTCACCACCTAGGATTTTTAGCACAGATACGCAGTATTTT